Listed here is a single T cell receptor (beta chain). Its antigen is not identified. The data originate from a study of cytomegalovirus exposure and HLA in healthy donors. General observations from the study: There were reportedly fewer N-insertions in an Asian-associated ancestry cluster than the approximately 670-donor mean, in a later analysis. Certain indistinguishable V segments, among them TRBV6-2 and TRBV6-3, were excluded. Usually a TCR sequence was rare, but some public TCRs were found in many donors.

In the PCR, 60 Vbeta and 13 Jbeta primers were used. Profiling relied on immunoSEQ multiplex PCR, and the TCRdb table lists in-frame clones only, not all of them. Among 160,000 or so clones, around three quarters were seen once, and the ten largest hold around 3.5%. The length of the CDR3 is 12 residues. V gave up 6 bases and J gave up 10 bases; unmatched junction bases: 5. From germline, CDR1 is MNHEY and CDR2 SVGAGI. The chain links TRBV6-5 to TRBJ1-1; 10 bases align to TRBD1. The sequencing input was PBMCs. The clonotype was recovered from a man aged 25 to 45 in good health and CMV-seropositive. The CDR3 loop is CASSRQGAGAFF. In DNA, the CDR3 is TGTGCCAGCAGCAGACAGGGGGCCGGAGCTTTCTTT.